This T cell receptor (beta chain) originates from a study of TIL therapy for anti-PD-1-resistant metastatic lung cancer (dated by TCRdb to the early 2020s). Background for the entire study: A median age of 54 years (range roughly 38-75) and a median tumor PD-L1 proportion score of 6% were recorded among enrolled patients. A median non-synonymous tumor mutation burden of more than 1.2 mutations per megabase was determined across the cohort by whole-exome sequencing. Most of the cohort had lung adenocarcinoma, several tumors were EGFR-mutant and two were ALK-rearranged, and half of the patients were current or former smokers. Clonotypes were tracked across tumor, expanded TIL product and serial blood samples by T cell receptor beta sequencing of tumor and peripheral blood.

TCR beta CDR3 regions were amplified from genomic DNA with the immunoSEQ v3 hsTCRB kit using bias-controlled multiplex PCR. An Illumina NextSeq 500 was used to sequence the TCR libraries, reaching 2 million or so read pairs at survey level or roughly 5-6.5 million at deep level. Turning to the authors' computational methods: V, D and J genes were assigned, non-productive sequences were removed, and clonality was reported by immunoSEQ Analyzer software. Repertoires of infused TIL and blood were compared using productive Simpson clonality and the Morisita overlap index of productive TRB rearrangements. Here the immuneACCESS table is served through TCRdb, limited to in-frame sequences with V and J called. Missing clones are a known gap in these copies; in checked studies unresolved V genes cover under half, and the rest lacks a known reason. That table furnishes V, J and clone size, whereas the DNA furnished D and trimming. The sample contains approximately 92,000 clones, roughly 65% of them found a single time. The ten largest clones capture roughly 9.8% of the sample.

The intended sense of this specimen's time point label: pre-treatment sample, taken before nivolumab and TIL therapy. The baseline tumor samples, taken from the same resection that was used to grow TIL, were excised metastases, most often pleural nodules or supraclavicular lymph nodes. Tumors were harvested prior to any PD-1/PD-L1 blockade, after which nivolumab was administered to patients, and lymphodepletion, expanded TIL infusion and IL-2 were given to patients who progressed. Adults with stage 4 NSCLC were enrolled in a dual-center phase I trial from October 2017 to early 2020. Samples were obtained from a single-arm, open-label phase I trial in which tumor-infiltrating lymphocyte therapy with nivolumab was evaluated in advanced non-small cell lung cancer. Parts of each resected tumor were snap-frozen in liquid nitrogen and kept at -80 degrees C. Tumor regions of interest were selected on H&E sections using laser-capture macrodissection, ground into around 16 mg aliquots, and extracted using Qiagen Allprep kits.

The full study reports these points: TIL culture showed high clonal turnover, with many enriched product clones undetected in the baseline tumor, suggesting clonal contraction rather than faithful expansion. The study protocol defined all tumor marker inferences as exploratory. The cohort was highly selected, including more treatment-naive, never-smoker and oncogene-addicted patients than is typical, which limits generalizability. Higher clonality and lower diversity were observed in expanded TIL cultures than in baseline intratumoral T cells (median clonality 6% vs 31%, p < 0.0001).

CDR1 is given as SGDLS and CDR2 as YYNGEE, both from the germline V gene. V has 0 bases trimmed and J has 2 bases trimmed; junction bases matching no gene number 13. Spanning cysteine to phenylalanine, the CDR3 consists of 20 amino acids. The only DNA kept is the CDR3, 60 bases in frame from the first base. This clone has just one count. Its antigen remains unidentified. Base qualities were left out, and no much larger clone turns up one base away. The TCR originated in a person between 25 and 79 years old with non-small cell lung cancer. Sequencing was performed on tumor tissue, taken at baseline. The sequence links TRBV9 to TRBJ2-7, and TRBD2 aligns with 14 junction nucleotides. The CDR3 region has the sequence CASSVDIGLAGGPLTYEQYF. The bases read TGTGCCAGCAGCGTAGACATAGGACTAGCGGGGGGCCCATTAACCTACGAGCAGTACTTC.